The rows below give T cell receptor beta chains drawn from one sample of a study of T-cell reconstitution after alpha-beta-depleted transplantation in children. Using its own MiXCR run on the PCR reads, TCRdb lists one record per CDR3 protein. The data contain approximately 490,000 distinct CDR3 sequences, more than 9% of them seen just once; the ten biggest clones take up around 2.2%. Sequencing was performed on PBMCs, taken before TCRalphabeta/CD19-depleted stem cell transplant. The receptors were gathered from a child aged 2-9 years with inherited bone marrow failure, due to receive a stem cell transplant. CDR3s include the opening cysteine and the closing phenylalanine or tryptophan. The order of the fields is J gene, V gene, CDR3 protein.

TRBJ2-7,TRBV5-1,CANPGGGTYEQYF
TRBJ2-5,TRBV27,CASSLSGKTQYF
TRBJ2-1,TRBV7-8,CASSLSPRQVPYNEQFF
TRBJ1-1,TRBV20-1,CSATTSGGARTFF
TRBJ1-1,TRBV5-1,CASSPTVGMNTEAFF
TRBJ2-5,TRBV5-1,CASSLGDSGIETQYF
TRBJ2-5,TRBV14,CASSPENLDGGTQYF
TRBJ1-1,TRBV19,CASSPRRGGLRTEAFF
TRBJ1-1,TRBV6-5,CASSSSAEAFF
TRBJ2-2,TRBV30,CAWSEGADGELFF
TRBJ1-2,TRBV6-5,CASSYILAGGQYGYTF
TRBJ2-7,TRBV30,CAWSVSREQYF
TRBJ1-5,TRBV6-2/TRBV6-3,CASREGQGQQPQHF
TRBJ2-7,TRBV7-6,CASSLSFSGTGLYEQYF
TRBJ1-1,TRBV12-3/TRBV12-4,CASSFAGADTEAFF
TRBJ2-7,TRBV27,CARGGQGAYEQYF
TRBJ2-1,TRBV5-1,CASSWVTPAYNEQFF
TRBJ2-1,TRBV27,CASSLSGGLAFNEQFF
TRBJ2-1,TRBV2,CASYSGLAAGNEQFF
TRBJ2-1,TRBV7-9,CASSSLRESSYNEQFF
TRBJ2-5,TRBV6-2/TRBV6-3,CASMPRQETQYF
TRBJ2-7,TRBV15,CATSRVRTDPYEQYF
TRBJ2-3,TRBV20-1,CSARRAESTDTQYF
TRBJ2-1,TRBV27,CASSFGSSSYNEQFF
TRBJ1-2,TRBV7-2,CASSLSREAGYTF
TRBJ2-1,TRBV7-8,CASSSKTSGGSYNEQFF
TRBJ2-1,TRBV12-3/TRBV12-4,CASSDNNEQFF
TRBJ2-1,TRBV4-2,CASSQDAGAWLPPYNEQFF
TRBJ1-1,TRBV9,CASSVGQRNTEAFF
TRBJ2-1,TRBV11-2,CASSLLLRLAGGNEQFF
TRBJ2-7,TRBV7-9,CASSFSDEQYF
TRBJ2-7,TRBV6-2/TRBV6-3,CASSYVGDEQYF
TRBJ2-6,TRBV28,CASSLGARGSGANVLTF
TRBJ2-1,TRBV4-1,CASSQDWGQDEQFF
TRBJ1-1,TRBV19,CASSTGTGRNTEAFF
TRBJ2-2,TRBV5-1,CASSPGLVFDTGELFF
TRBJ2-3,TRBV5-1,CASSLLTSGSTDTQYF
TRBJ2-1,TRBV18,CASSLPSWEIGYNKQFF